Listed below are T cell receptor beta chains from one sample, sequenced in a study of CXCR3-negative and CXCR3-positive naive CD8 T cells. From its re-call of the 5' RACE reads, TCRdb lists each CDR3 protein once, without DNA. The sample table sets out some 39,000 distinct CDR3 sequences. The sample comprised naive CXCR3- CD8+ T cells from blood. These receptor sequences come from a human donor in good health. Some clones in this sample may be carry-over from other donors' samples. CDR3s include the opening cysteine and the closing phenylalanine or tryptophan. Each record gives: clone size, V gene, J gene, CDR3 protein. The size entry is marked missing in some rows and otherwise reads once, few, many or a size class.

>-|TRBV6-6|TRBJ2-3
CASSGQVSVIDTQYF
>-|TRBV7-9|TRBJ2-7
CASSPALAYEQYF
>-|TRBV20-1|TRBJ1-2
CSARDLPVHYGYTF
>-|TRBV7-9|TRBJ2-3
CASSLEDRPYTDTQYF
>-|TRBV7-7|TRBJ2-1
CASSRDRGAGNEQFF
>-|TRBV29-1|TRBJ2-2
CSAVTGSTGELFF
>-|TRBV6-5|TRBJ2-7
CASSYASGGFYEQYF
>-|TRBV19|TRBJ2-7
CASSIGQTEQYF
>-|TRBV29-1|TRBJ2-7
CSVLKIDSYEQYF
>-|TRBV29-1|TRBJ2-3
CSIKDGTASTDTQYF
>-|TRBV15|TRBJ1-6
CAASPDRVISSPLHF
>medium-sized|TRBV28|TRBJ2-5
CASSFLAGGTQETQYF
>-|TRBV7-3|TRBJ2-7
CASSLWGMLGEQYF
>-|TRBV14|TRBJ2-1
CASSQDRSLRRGEQFF
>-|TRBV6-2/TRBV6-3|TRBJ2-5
CASRGLDWAGETQYF
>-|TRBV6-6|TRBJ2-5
CASSLMETQYF
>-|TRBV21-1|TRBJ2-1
CASSKGRDRGTYNEQFF
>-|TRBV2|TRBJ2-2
CPSSEPRETGELFF
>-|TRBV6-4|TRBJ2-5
CASKQGEETQYF
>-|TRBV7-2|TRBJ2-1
CASSLVLSGGDNEQFF
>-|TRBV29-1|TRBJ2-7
CSPVSGTGSEQYF
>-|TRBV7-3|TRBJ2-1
CASSLGSPSGGAGYEQFF
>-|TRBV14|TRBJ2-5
CASSQELVQETQYF
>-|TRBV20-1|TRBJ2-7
CSARNRGFYEQYF
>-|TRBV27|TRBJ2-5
CASSLGGRGGETQYF
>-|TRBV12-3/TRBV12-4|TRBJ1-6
CASKDDSPLHF
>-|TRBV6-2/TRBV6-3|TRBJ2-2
CASSYDRALGNTGELFF
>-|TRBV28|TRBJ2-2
CASSPPGINTGELFF
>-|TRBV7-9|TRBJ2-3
CASSVSTDTQYF
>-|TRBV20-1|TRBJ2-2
CSARGGSGKNTGELFF
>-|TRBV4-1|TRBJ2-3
CASSQEQAGGPDTQYF
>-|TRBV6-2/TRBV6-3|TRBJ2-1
CASSDRGDFEQFF
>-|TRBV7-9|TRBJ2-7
CASSHVDYEQYF
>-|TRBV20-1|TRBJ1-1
CSARAFTEAFF
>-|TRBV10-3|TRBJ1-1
CAISEKDENTEAFF
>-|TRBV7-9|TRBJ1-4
CASSPKGGFELFF
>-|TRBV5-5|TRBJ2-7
CASSFEGSNEQYF
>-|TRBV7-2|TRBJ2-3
CASSLVAGSTDTQYF
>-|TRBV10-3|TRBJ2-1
CAISEGGFGAYEQFF
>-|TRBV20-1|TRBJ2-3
CSARGGNPDFFGQYF
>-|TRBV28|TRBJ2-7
CASSAWGGGSYEQYF
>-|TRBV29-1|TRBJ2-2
CSVWTVNTGELFF
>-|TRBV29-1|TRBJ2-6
CSVEHPSGANVLTF
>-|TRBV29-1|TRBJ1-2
CSVVEGYGAYGYTF
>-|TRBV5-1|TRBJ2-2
CASSFAGTGELFF
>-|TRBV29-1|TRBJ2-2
CSVEQTYTGELFF
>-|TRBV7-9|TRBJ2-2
CASSYSGSSTGELFF
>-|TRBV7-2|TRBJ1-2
CASSSGRGVYGYTF
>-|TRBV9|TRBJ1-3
CASNEGAGGNTIYF